In its sample, the clone carrying this TCR beta chain was seen once. CDR3 size: 16 residues. V lost 0 bases to trimming and J lost 0 bases; unmatched junction nucleotides: 3. CDR1 is MGHRA and CDR2 is YSYEKL in the germline V gene. This entry is derived from a study of blood T cell repertoires in COVID-19. Original analysis: Reference gene primer amplification in the assay estimated nucleated cell counts. The assay was immunoSEQ multiplex PCR, and TCRdb's table has in-frame clones only and misses some. V, J and clone size are those of that table, while D and trimming were read from the DNA. Of approximately 80,000 clones in the sample, about 72% are singletons; the top ten hold approximately 15%.

Sequencing was performed on peripheral blood. V and J are TRBV4-1 and TRBJ2-3, with 7 bases aligning to TRBD1. The receptor was isolated from a man in his 70s with active or convalescent COVID-19. Here the CDR3 reads CASSQERTGSTDTQYF. In nucleotides, the CDR3 is TGCGCCAGCAGCCAAGAGAGGACAGGAAGCACAGATACGCAGTATTTT.